This TCR beta chain emerged from a study of cytomegalovirus exposure and HLA in healthy donors. General study points: With further analysis later on, most CMV-associated TCR beta chains appeared HLA-restricted.

The CDR3 contains 18 residues. V dropped 4 bases and J dropped 4; count of bases not matched to a gene: 13. The germline V gene has CDR1 SGHDT and CDR2 YYEEEE. With 60 Vbeta and 13 Jbeta primers, the PCR was carried out. Assay: immunoSEQ multiplex PCR; the TCRdb copy retains only in-frame clones and omits some. Found here are tens of thousands of clones, roughly 82% of them singletons; the top ten hold about 12%. Healthy individuals who donated bone marrow served as the donors. Comments on this clone: Its target is not known.

The specimen sequenced was PBMCs. The TCR sequence derives from a male donor in good health and CMV-seropositive. The rearrangement links TRBV5-6 to TRBJ2-1; 11 bases are a match to TRBD1. This chain's CDR3 is CASSTEVPGQGEYNEQFF. CDR3 DNA sequence: TGTGCCAGCAGCACGGAAGTACCGGGACAGGGGGAATACAATGAGCAGTTCTTC.